A selection of T cell receptor beta chains follows, all from one sample in a study of T cell repertoires in cytomegalovirus infection. Which antigens these TCRs recognize remains unknown. TCRdb analysed the reads with MiXCR anew, one entry per CDR3 protein. This sample carries some 800,000 distinct CDR3 sequences, almost 30% of them seen once, and the ten largest clones take 13%. The starting material was cultured CD8+ T cells from PBMCs, obtained from culture after CMV antigen stimulation. These receptors originate from a human donor in good health (CMV status not recorded). Some clones in this sample may be carry-over from other donors' samples. Each CDR3 is given with its conserved first and last residue. D genes are given only for firm matches. Not every row has a clone size; where given, it reads once, few, many or a size class.

abundance: -; j_gene: TRBJ1-2; d_gene: TRBD1; v_gene: TRBV6-6; CDR3nt: TGTGCCAGCAGCGCAAAAATTGGAGGGACAGGGGAAACCAACTATGGCTACACCTTC; CDR3aa: CASSAKIGGTGETNYGYTF
abundance: few; j_gene: TRBJ1-5; d_gene: TRBD1; v_gene: TRBV27; CDR3nt: TGTGCCAGCGGATACGGACAGGCAGGACAGCCCCAGCATTTT; CDR3aa: CASGYGQAGQPQHF
abundance: -; j_gene: TRBJ1-2; d_gene: -; v_gene: TRBV6-6; CDR3nt: TGTGCCAGCAGTTACTCCACAGAATCCTATGGCTACACCTTC; CDR3aa: CASSYSTESYGYTF
abundance: -; j_gene: TRBJ1-1; d_gene: -; v_gene: TRBV6-2/TRBV6-3; CDR3nt: TGTGCCAGCAGTCTCATGCAGACAGGGAACACTGAAGCTTTCTTT; CDR3aa: CASSLMQTGNTEAFF
abundance: -; j_gene: TRBJ2-2; d_gene: -; v_gene: TRBV12-3/TRBV12-4; CDR3nt: TGTGCCAGCAGTTTTCTAGGGGCCCCCACCGGGGAGCTGTTTTTT; CDR3aa: CASSFLGAPTGELFF
abundance: -; j_gene: TRBJ2-2; d_gene: -; v_gene: TRBV6-4; CDR3nt: TGTGCCAGCAGTGACGGCAGGGACGGGGCCGGGGAGCTGTTTTTT; CDR3aa: CASSDGRDGAGELFF
abundance: -; j_gene: TRBJ1-5; d_gene: -; v_gene: TRBV4-3; CDR3nt: TGCGCCAGCAGCCAAGCACGCATGAGTGGGCAGCCCCAGCATTTT; CDR3aa: CASSQARMSGQPQHF
abundance: -; j_gene: TRBJ2-7; d_gene: TRBD2; v_gene: TRBV27; CDR3nt: TGTACCAGCAGTTTAATGAGCGGGGGATCCTACGAGCAGTACTTC; CDR3aa: CTSSLMSGGSYEQYF
abundance: many; j_gene: TRBJ2-1; d_gene: -; v_gene: TRBV7-9; CDR3nt: TGTGCCAGCAGCTCTCCTCTAGCGAGGGGGGGTCTGTATGAGCAGTTCTTC; CDR3aa: CASSSPLARGGLYEQFF
abundance: many; j_gene: TRBJ1-1; d_gene: -; v_gene: TRBV12-5; CDR3nt: TGTGCTAGTGGTTTGGTAACTGCTGAAGCTTTCTTT; CDR3aa: CASGLVTAEAFF
abundance: -; j_gene: TRBJ1-1; d_gene: -; v_gene: TRBV19; CDR3nt: TGTGCCAGTAGCCTAGACGTTGGAGGGGAAGCTTTCTTT; CDR3aa: CASSLDVGGEAFF
abundance: -; j_gene: TRBJ2-3; d_gene: -; v_gene: TRBV4-1; CDR3nt: TGCGCCGTCCTGATCGAGACTCGCAATACGCAGTATTTT; CDR3aa: CAVLIETRNTQYF
abundance: few; j_gene: TRBJ1-1; d_gene: -; v_gene: TRBV7-9; CDR3nt: TGTGCCAGCAGCTTAATAAGGAGGCTAGAGGTGGCGACTGAAGCTTTCTTT; CDR3aa: CASSLIRRLEVATEAFF
abundance: many; j_gene: TRBJ2-1; d_gene: TRBD1; v_gene: TRBV7-9; CDR3nt: TGTGCCAGCAGCTCAGACAGGGGACGAATTCGGCAGTTCTTC; CDR3aa: CASSSDRGRIRQFF
abundance: many; j_gene: TRBJ1-3; d_gene: -; v_gene: TRBV7-8; CDR3nt: TGTGCCAGCAGCCAACGGGACGTATCTGGAAACACCATATATTTT; CDR3aa: CASSQRDVSGNTIYF
abundance: few; j_gene: TRBJ1-2; d_gene: TRBD1; v_gene: TRBV9; CDR3nt: TGTGCCAGCAGCGGGACAGGGTCGGTTAACTATGGCTACACCTTC; CDR3aa: CASSGTGSVNYGYTF
abundance: many; j_gene: TRBJ1-5; d_gene: TRBD1; v_gene: TRBV7-6; CDR3nt: TGTGCCAGCAGCGCCGGGACAGGAGGCAATCAGCCCCAGCATTTT; CDR3aa: CASSAGTGGNQPQHF
abundance: few; j_gene: TRBJ2-4; d_gene: -; v_gene: TRBV12-3/TRBV12-4; CDR3nt: TGTGCCAGCAGTTTATATAGGGCACTAGCCAAAAACATTCAGTACTTC; CDR3aa: CASSLYRALAKNIQYF